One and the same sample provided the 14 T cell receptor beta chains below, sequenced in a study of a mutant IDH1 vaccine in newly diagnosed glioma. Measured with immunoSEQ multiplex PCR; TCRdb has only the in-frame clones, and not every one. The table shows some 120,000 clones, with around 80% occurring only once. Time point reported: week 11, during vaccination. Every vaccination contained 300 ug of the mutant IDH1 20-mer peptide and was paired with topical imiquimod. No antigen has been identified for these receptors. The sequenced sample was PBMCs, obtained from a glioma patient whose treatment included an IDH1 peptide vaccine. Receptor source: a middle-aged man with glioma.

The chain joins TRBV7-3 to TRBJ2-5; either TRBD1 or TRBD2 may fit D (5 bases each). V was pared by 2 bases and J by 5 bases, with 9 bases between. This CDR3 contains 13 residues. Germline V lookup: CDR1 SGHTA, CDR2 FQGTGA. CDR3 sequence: CASSLGTGETQYF. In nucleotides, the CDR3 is TGTGCCAGCAGCTTAGGGACCGGGGAGACCCAGTACTTC.

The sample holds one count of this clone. The CDR3 sequence: CASSPPQQEETQYF. CDR3 DNA: TGTGCCAGCTCACCACCCCAACAGGAAGAGACCCAGTACTTC. The chain combines TRBV18 with TRBJ2-5; possible D gene TRBD1, 5 bases. The CDR3 is made up of 14 amino acids. V gave up 0 bases and J gave up 3 bases, with 8 bases separating them. The germline V gene encodes CDR1 KGHSH and CDR2 LQKENI.

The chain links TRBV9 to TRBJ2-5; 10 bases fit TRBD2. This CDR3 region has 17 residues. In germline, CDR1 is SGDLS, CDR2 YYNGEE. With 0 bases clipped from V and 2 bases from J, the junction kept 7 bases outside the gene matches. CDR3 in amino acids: CASSVGLAGVDQETQYF. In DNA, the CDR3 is TGTGCCAGCAGCGTAGGTCTAGCGGGGGTCGATCAAGAGACCCAGTACTTC.

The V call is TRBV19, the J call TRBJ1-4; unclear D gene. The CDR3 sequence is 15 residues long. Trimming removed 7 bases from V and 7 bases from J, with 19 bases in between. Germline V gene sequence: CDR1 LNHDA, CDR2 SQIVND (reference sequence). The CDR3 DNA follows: TGTGCCAGTACCCCTTCGGGTTTCTTCGGTGAAAAACTGTTTTTT. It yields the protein CASTPSGFFGEKLFF.

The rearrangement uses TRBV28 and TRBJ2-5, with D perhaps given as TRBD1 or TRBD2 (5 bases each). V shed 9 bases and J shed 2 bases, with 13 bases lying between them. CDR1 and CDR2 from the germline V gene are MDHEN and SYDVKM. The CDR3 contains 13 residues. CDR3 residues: CASYGTPQETQYF. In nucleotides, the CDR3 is TGTGCCAGTTACGGGACGCCTCAAGAGACCCAGTACTTC. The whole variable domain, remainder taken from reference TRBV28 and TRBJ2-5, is DVKVTQSSRYLVKRTGEKVFLECVQDMDHENMFWYRQDPGLGLRLIYFSYDVKMKEKGDIPEGYSVSREKKERFSLILESASTNQTSMYLCASYGTPQETQYFGPGTRLLVL.

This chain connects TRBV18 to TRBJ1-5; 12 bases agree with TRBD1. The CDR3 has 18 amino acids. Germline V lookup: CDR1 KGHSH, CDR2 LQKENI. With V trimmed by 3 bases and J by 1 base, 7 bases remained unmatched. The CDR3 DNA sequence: TGTGCCAGCTCACCTCCCGGGACAGGGGGCATGAGCAATCAGCCCCAGCATTTT. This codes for CASSPPGTGGMSNQPQHF.

This chain's CDR3 is CASSRLRGGTEAFF. Here the CDR3 DNA reads TGCGCCAGCAGCCGACTAAGGGGGGGCACTGAAGCTTTCTTT. This chain joins TRBV4-3 and TRBJ1-1, with a tentative D call TRBD1 (6 bases). The CDR3 is 14 residues long. The V end lost 4 bases, the J end lost 4 bases, and 13 bases lay between the germline ends. CDR1 LGHNA and CDR2 YSLEER come from the germline V gene.

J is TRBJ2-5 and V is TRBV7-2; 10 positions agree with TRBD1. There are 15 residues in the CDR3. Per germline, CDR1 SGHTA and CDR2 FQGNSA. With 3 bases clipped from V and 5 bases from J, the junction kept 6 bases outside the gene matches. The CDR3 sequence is CASSLGQGYMETQYF. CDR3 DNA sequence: TGTGCCAGCAGCTTGGGACAGGGGTATATGGAGACCCAGTACTTC. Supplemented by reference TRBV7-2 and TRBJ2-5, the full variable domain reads GAGVSQSPSNKVTEKGKDVELRCDPISGHTALYWYRQSLGQGLEFLIYFQGNSAPDKSGLPSDRFSAERTGGSVSTLTIQRTQQEDSAVYLCASSLGQGYMETQYFGPGTRLLVL.

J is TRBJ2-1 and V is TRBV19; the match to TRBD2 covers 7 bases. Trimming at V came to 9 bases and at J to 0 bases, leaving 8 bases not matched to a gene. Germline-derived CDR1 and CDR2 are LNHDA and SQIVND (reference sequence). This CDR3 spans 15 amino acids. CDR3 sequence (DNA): TGTGCCAGCGGTCATGCGGGGGTCTCCTACAATGAGCAGTTCTTC. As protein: CASGHAGVSYNEQFF.

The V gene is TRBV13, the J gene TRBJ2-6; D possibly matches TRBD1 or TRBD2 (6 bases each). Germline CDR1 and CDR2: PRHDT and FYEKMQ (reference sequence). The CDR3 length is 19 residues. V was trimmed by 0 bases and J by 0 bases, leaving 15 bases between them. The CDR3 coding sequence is TGTGCCAGCAGCTTAGGCCATGTAGGGGGGAGCTCTGGGGCCAACGTCCTGACTTTC. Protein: CASSLGHVGGSSGANVLTF. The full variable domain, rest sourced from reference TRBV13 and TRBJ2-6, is AAGVIQSPRHLIKEKRETATLKCYPIPRHDTVYWYQQGPGQDPQFLISFYEKMQSDKGSIPDRFSAQQFSDYHSELNMSSLELGDSALYFCASSLGHVGGSSGANVLTFGAGSRLTVL.

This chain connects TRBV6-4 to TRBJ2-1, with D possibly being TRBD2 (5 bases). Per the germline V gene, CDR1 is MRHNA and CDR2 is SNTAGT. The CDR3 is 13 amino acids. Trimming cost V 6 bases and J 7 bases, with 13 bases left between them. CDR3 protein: CASRPSGGNEQFF. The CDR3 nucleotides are TGTGCCAGCAGGCCCAGCGGTGGAAATGAGCAGTTCTTC.

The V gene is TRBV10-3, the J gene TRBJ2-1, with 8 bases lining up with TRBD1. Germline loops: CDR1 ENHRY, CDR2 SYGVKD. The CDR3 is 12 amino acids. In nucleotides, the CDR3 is TGTGCGCACCGGGACAGGAACAATGAGCAGTTCTTC. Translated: CAHRDRNNEQFF.

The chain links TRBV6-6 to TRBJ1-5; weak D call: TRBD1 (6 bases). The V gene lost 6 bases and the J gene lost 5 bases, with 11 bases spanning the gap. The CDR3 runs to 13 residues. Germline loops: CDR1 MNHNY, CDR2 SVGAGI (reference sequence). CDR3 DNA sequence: TGTGCCAGCAGCGACAGGCCAGATCAGCCCCAGCATTTT. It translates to CASSDRPDQPQHF.

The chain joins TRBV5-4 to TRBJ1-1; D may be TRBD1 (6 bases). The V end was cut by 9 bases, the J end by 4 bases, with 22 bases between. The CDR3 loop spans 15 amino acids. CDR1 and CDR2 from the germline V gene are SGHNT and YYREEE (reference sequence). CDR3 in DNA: TGTGCCACCCCCTCCTTAGGGGGGGACGTCACTGAAGCTTTCTTT. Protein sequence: CATPSLGGDVTEAFF. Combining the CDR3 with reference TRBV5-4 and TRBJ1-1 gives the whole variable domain ETGVTQSPTHLIKTRGQQVTLRCSSQSGHNTVSWYQQALGQGPQFIFQYYREEENGRGNFPPRFSGLQFPNYSSELNVNALELDDSALYLCATPSLGGDVTEAFFGQGTRLTVV.